These T cell receptor beta chains were read from a single sample in a study of blood T cell repertoires in COVID-19. Some clones are missing from TCRdb's copy, which holds only in-frame ones; the method was immunoSEQ multiplex PCR. This sample has about 110,000 clones, with approximately 90% found just once. Sequencing input: peripheral blood. These receptors all come from a young woman with acute or convalescent COVID-19. CDR3s include the opening cysteine and the closing phenylalanine or tryptophan. The D gene is left open where the match is weak. Clone size is not always given. Where it is, it says once, few, many or a class for expanded clones.

-,once,TRBV12-3/TRBV12-4,CASSLPAGPQHF
TRBD2,once,TRBV7-9,CASSFPSTSGSRDTQYF
TRBD1,-,TRBV15,CATSGDRGLNYGYTF
-,-,TRBV7-3,CASSLFGQQGPGELFF
-,-,TRBV6-5,CASHNTEAFF
TRBD1,-,TRBV5-1,CASSRPGQQETQYF
TRBD1,-,TRBV30,CAWRVKGARTGELFF
TRBD1,-,TRBV11-2,CASSSPTGHMNTEAFF
TRBD1,few,TRBV19,CASSMGTGQGGNQPQHF
-,-,TRBV5-4,CASSLGLRDINYNEQFF
TRBD2,-,TRBV29-1,CSVDGTSGTYNEQFF
-,-,TRBV29-1,CSVQTANTGELFF
-,-,TRBV13,CASSFWSSGNTIYF
-,-,TRBV18,CASSPDGGQFF
-,-,TRBV11-2,CASSLNRPGNTIYF
TRBD1,-,TRBV30,CAWDRGQAETQYF
TRBD2,-,TRBV27,CASTLAGADTQYF
TRBD1,-,TRBV30,CAWSLTGTTGNTIYF
-,-,TRBV28,CASSLGGGTSPLHF
-,-,TRBV18,CASSPRQGLRITEAFF
-,-,TRBV6-5,CASSYAQGTDTQYF
TRBD1,-,TRBV5-1,CASSSRDRDEKLFF
TRBD1,-,TRBV11-1,CASSLGGQYSYEQYF
-,-,TRBV10-1,CASSESTQGGLPYEQYF
TRBD1,once,TRBV5-1,CASSFGQGVNQPQHF
-,-,TRBV2,CASTLSSYNEQFF
-,-,TRBV28,CASTPGEATNYGYTF
-,-,TRBV7-8,CASSLATGFLGYTF
TRBD2,-,TRBV10-1,CASSEAGGRARYTDTQYF
-,few,TRBV7-8,CASSLALVGTDTQYF
-,-,TRBV12-2,CASRINQGLAGGRARNEQFF
-,-,TRBV6-1,CASSEKVEGNSPLHF
TRBD2,-,TRBV24-1,CATSDFRITVAGGAETQYF
TRBD2,-,TRBV5-1,CASSSAGTIQETQYF
-,-,TRBV12-3/TRBV12-4,CASGPSNQPQHF
-,-,TRBV5-8,CASSVGAGTAPLHF
-,-,TRBV29-1,CSVVDSTPTMDTQYF
TRBD1,-,TRBV18,CASSLRQGLNGELFF
-,-,TRBV30,CAWSVDSLDQPQHF
-,-,TRBV7-2,CASSLGGGQGDTQYF